These 22 T cell receptor beta chains came from one sample sequenced in a study of CD8 T cells in Susac syndrome. With random hexamers, about 0.5 to 1 ug RNA was reverse transcribed. From the immunoSEQ multiplex PCR reads, TCRdb called clonotypes with MiXCR, one entry per CDR3 protein. The data show around 200,000 distinct CDR3 sequences, more than 90% seen once. The sequencing input was CD4+ T cells from PBMCs. These receptors were obtained from a human donor with multiple sclerosis.

The chain combines TRBV3-1 with TRBJ2-1; TRBD2 might be the D (6 bases). Trimming removed 4 bases from V and 3 bases from J, with 13 bases in between. The CDR3 covers 15 residues. CDR1 and CDR2 (germline): LGHDT, YNNKEL (reference sequence). The CDR3 sequence is CASSPGAGNYNEQFF. Here the CDR3 DNA reads TGTGCCAGCAGCCCGGGCGCGGGGAACTACAATGAGCAGTTCTTC.

V is TRBV5-6 and J is TRBJ2-7, with TRBD1 matching over 10 bases. V shed 3 bases, J shed 2 bases, and the junction held 11 bases outside the gene matches. Germline V CDR1 and CDR2: SGHDT, YYEEEE. CDR3 length equals 17 residues. The CDR3, as DNA: TGTGCCAGCAGCTGGGTACGCGGGGACAGGGGTGCCTACGAGCAGTACTTC. It is translated as CASSWVRGDRGAYEQYF. The complete variable domain, with remaining parts taken from reference TRBV5-6 and TRBJ2-7, reads DAGVTQSPTHLIKTRGQQVTLRCSPKSGHDTVSWYQQALGQGPQFIFQYYEEEERQRGNFPDRFSGHQFPNYSSELNVNALLLGDSALYLCASSWVRGDRGAYEQYFGPGTRLTVT.

The V and J genes are TRBV7-9 and TRBJ2-3; D remains unclear. The CDR3 length is 12 residues. Germline assignment: CDR1 SEHNR and CDR2 FQNEAQ (reference sequence). Between the trimmed V and J ends, which lost 5 bases and 7 bases, there was a span of 10 bases. As DNA, the CDR3 is TGTGCCAGCAGCCCAGGTCATAATACGCAGTATTTT. Amino acid sequence: CASSPGHNTQYF. The whole variable domain, remainder taken from reference TRBV7-9 and TRBJ2-3, is DTGVSQNPRHKITKRGQNVTFRCDPISEHNRLYWYRQTLGQGPEFLTYFQNEAQLEKSRLLSDRFSAERPKGSFSTLEIQRTEQGDSAMYLCASSPGHNTQYFGPGTRLTVL.

This chain joins TRBV5-4 and TRBJ2-2; either TRBD1 or TRBD2 may supply D (5 bases each). Germline lookup yields CDR1 SGHNT and CDR2 YYREEE (reference sequence). Trimming removed 0 bases from V and 6 bases from J, with 12 bases in between. The CDR3 is 15 residues long. CDR3 sequence (DNA): TGTGCCAGCAGCTTGGCCGGGATGGGGCCCGGGGAGCTGTTTTTT. Translated, it gives CASSLAGMGPGELFF.

J is TRBJ1-5 and V is TRBV3-1; maybe TRBD1 (5 bases). Germline CDR1 reads LGHDT; CDR2 reads YNNKEL (reference sequence). The CDR3 is 14 amino acids. Trimming cost V 0 bases and J 7 bases, with 10 bases left between them. The DNA of the CDR3 is TGTGCCAGCAGCCAAGACGCGGGGGGACAGCCCCAGCATTTT. Amino acid sequence: CASSQDAGGQPQHF.

Concerning this clonotype: One end of the junction does not line up with germline, which may come from a read error. The chain is built from TRBV6-6 and TRBJ1-6; D is ambiguous. Germline V gene data show CDR1 as MNHNY and CDR2 as SVGAGI (reference sequence). The CDR3 totals 13 residues. In DNA form, the CDR3 reads TGTGCCGGCACTCGCAGCGGAGACTCACCCTTCCACTTT. The encoded protein is CAGTRSGDSPFHF.

In its sample, this clonotype was seen a few times. The chain carries TRBV7-2 and TRBJ1-6; D remains ambiguous. Germline V gene lookup returns CDR1 SGHTA and CDR2 FQGNSA. The CDR3 has 12 residues. The V and J ends lost 5 bases and 4 bases respectively, with 3 bases between them. CDR3 coding DNA: TGTGCCAGCAGCCCTTATAATTCACCCCTCCACTTT. This codes for CASSPYNSPLHF.

The V gene is TRBV5-1, the J gene TRBJ1-2, with D possibly TRBD1 on 5 matching bases. Looked up from germline, CDR1 is SGHRS and CDR2 is YFSETQ. Trimming pared 1 base from V and 4 bases from J, leaving 11 bases between. This CDR3 has 14 amino acids. The CDR3 DNA is TGCGCCAGCAGCTTGCGGGGGGATGGCTATGGCTACACCTTC. Translated: CASSLRGDGYGYTF.

This chain joins TRBV20-1 and TRBJ2-1; 9 nucleotides agree with TRBD2. Unmatched junction bases numbered 5, after V lost 6 bases and J lost 2 bases. This CDR3 region has 14 residues. The germline V gene encodes CDR1 DFQATT and CDR2 SNEGSKA (reference sequence). CDR3 amino acids: CSAPTSGPYNEQFF. CDR3 bases: TGCAGTGCCCCTACTAGCGGGCCCTACAATGAGCAGTTCTTC.

The chain combines TRBV3-1 with TRBJ1-5; possibly TRBD1 for D (5 bases). V gave up 0 bases and J gave up 6 bases, with 6 bases separating them. The CDR3 is 13 amino acids. The V gene's germline CDR1 is LGHDT and CDR2 YNNKEL (reference sequence). The DNA of the CDR3 is TGTGCCAGCAGCCAAGACAGGGTTCAGCCCCAGCATTTT. Translation gives CASSQDRVQPQHF.

This chain joins TRBV11-3 and TRBJ2-3; D unresolved. The CDR3 loop spans 14 amino acids. Germline V gene sequence: CDR1 SGHNT, CDR2 YENEEA. Trimming shortened V by 8 bases and J by 0 bases, and 12 bases separated the two germline ends. The DNA for the CDR3 is TGTGCCAGCTCCGATGACGTTAGCACAGATACGCAGTATTTT. Protein: CASSDDVSTDTQYF. Looking up the rest from reference TRBV11-3 and TRBJ2-3 gives the full variable domain: EAGVVQSPRYKIIEKKQPVAFWCNPISGHNTLYWYLQNLGQGPELLIRYENEEAVDDSQLPKDRFSAERLKGVDSTLKIQPAELGDSAVYLCASSDDVSTDTQYFGPGTRLTVL.

This chain connects TRBV12-3 or TRBV12-4 to TRBJ1-1; D remains unclear. The CDR3 runs to 15 residues. V lost 10 bases and J 1 base, leaving 19 bases between the germline ends. CDR3 nucleotides: TGTGCCACCAGAGGGAAGTCGGCTCCGAACACTGAAGCTTTCTTT. This sequence encodes CATRGKSAPNTEAFF.

The rearrangement uses TRBV30 and TRBJ2-3; the D gene is possibly TRBD1 (5 bases). Per germline, CDR1 GTSNPN and CDR2 SVGIG (reference sequence). The germline V and J ends were trimmed by 3 bases and 4 bases, with 11 bases remaining between them. There are 13 residues in the CDR3. Written as DNA, the CDR3 is TGTGCCTGGAGAGGCGGACATTCAGATACGCAGTATTTT. Residues: CAWRGGHSDTQYF. Together with reference TRBV30 and TRBJ2-3, the CDR3 gives the full variable domain: SQTIHQWPATLVQPVGSPLSLECTVEGTSNPNLYWYRQAAGRGLQLLFYSVGIGQISSEVPQNLSASRPQDRQFILSSKKLLLSDSGFYLCAWRGGHSDTQYFGPGTRLTVL.

The rearrangement uses TRBV30 and TRBJ1-2, with D perhaps matching TRBD1 (5 bases). The germline V gene has CDR1 GTSNPN and CDR2 SVGIG (reference sequence). This CDR3 has 12 residues. V shed 8 bases and J shed 8 bases, with 18 bases lying between them. This CDR3 is CARWVTGDGYTF. As DNA, the CDR3 is TGTGCCCGATGGGTCACCGGGGACGGCTACACCTTC.

This chain uses TRBV4-2 with TRBJ2-2; 7 bases line up with TRBD2. Germline assignment: CDR1 LGHNA and CDR2 YNFKEQ. CDR3 length: 14 amino acids. Trimming cost V 0 bases and J 8 bases; bases outside gene matches: 3. CDR3 coding DNA: TGTGCCAGCAGCCAAGACCGCGGGGGAGGGGAGCTGTTTTTT. The encoded protein is CASSQDRGGGELFF.

The chain recombines TRBV2 with TRBJ2-5, with D maybe TRBD2 (7 bases). V lost 4 bases to trimming and J lost 1 base, with 16 bases between them. The CDR3 consists of 16 residues. Germline V gene sequence: CDR1 SNHLY, CDR2 FYNNEI. DNA for the CDR3: TGTGCCAGCAGTGTGACGCGGGGGACATTCCAAGAGACCCAGTACTTC. Translated, it gives CASSVTRGTFQETQYF. Looking up the rest from reference TRBV2 and TRBJ2-5 gives the full variable domain: EPEVTQTPSHQVTQMGQEVILRCVPISNHLYFYWYRQILGQKVEFLVSFYNNEISEKSEIFDDQFSVERPDGSNFTLKIRSTKLEDSAMYFCASSVTRGTFQETQYFGPGTRLLVL.

The chain has TRBV2 and TRBJ2-7, with D possibly matching TRBD1 (6 bases). Germline CDR1 and CDR2: SNHLY and FYNNEI. This CDR3 contains 14 residues. Trimming left V 5 bases short and J 0 bases short, with 11 bases between. CDR3 protein: CASSPGTSSYEQYF. The CDR3 DNA reads as TGTGCCAGCAGTCCAGGGACAAGCTCCTACGAGCAGTACTTC.

The chain joins TRBV30 to TRBJ1-1; D remains unclear. CDR3 size: 13 residues. CDR1 is GTSNPN, CDR2 SVGIG, per germline (reference sequence). V lost 1 base, J lost 1 base, and 7 bases lay in between. The CDR3: CAWSATKNTEAFF. In DNA, the CDR3 is TGTGCCTGGAGTGCTACAAAGAACACTGAAGCTTTCTTT.

The V and J genes are TRBV5-1 and TRBJ1-1; 8 bases line up with TRBD1. V gave up 0 bases and J gave up 8 bases; unmatched junction bases: 0. From germline, CDR1 is SGHRS and CDR2 YFSETQ. The CDR3 is made up of 12 amino acids. The CDR3 is CASSLGQGEAFF. The CDR3 DNA reads TGCGCCAGCAGCTTGGGACAGGGGGAAGCTTTCTTT.

The chain couples TRBV2 to TRBJ2-7; 7 bases line up with TRBD1. The V segment lost 7 bases and the J segment 2 bases; nucleotides outside the gene matches: 5. Per the germline V gene, CDR1 is SNHLY and CDR2 is FYNNEI. This CDR3 has 13 amino acids. For the CDR3, the DNA is TGTGCCAGCAACCGGGACAGCACCTACGAGCAGTACTTC. This gives the protein CASNRDSTYEQYF.

V gene TRBV29-1 combines with J gene TRBJ1-1, with unresolved D. The CDR3 extends over 13 amino acids. Trimming removed 5 bases at V and 4 bases at J, with 14 bases between. In germline, CDR1 is SQVTM, CDR2 ANQGSEA. The CDR3 nucleotides are TGCAGCGTTAAAACACTCTTCGGCACTGAAGCTTTCTTT. Translating it yields CSVKTLFGTEAFF.

This chain's CDR3 is CASMGTGLNTEAFF. CDR3 nucleotides: TGTGCCAGCATGGGAACCGGGCTCAACACTGAAGCTTTCTTT. This sequence joins TRBV28 and TRBJ1-1; D is unresolved. Germline CDR1 reads MDHEN; CDR2 reads SYDVKM. The CDR3 loop spans 14 amino acids. V lost 7 bases and J 2 bases, leaving 14 bases between the germline ends.